These 14 T cell receptor beta chains were sequenced from one sample in a study of cytomegalovirus exposure and HLA in healthy donors. The PCR had 60 Vbeta and 13 Jbeta primers. Measured with immunoSEQ multiplex PCR; TCRdb has only the in-frame clones, and not every one. In the table there are some 150,000 clones, under 70% of which are singletons. The sequenced sample was PBMCs. These receptors were obtained from a woman in her twenties or thirties in good health and CMV-seropositive.

The genes are TRBV6-6 and TRBJ1-6, with D perhaps matching TRBD1 (5 bases). Deletions cut 0 bases from V and 12 bases from J, with 15 bases between. This CDR3 is built from 15 residues. Germline CDR1 MNHNY, CDR2 SVGAGI (reference sequence). In DNA form, the CDR3 reads TGTGCCAGCAGTTACTCGACGGGAGCGGGGGGACCCCTCCACTTT. Protein: CASSYSTGAGGPLHF.

The chain recombines TRBV6-5 with TRBJ1-5; D is uncertain. CDR3 length: 15 residues. Deletions cut 6 bases from V and 0 bases from J, with 12 bases between. Germline-derived CDR1 and CDR2 are MNHEY and SVGAGI. The CDR3 region is CASRDQANSNQPQHF. CDR3 sequence (DNA): TGTGCCAGCAGGGATCAGGCTAATAGCAATCAGCCCCAGCATTTT.

V usage is TRBV28 and J usage is TRBJ2-7, with TRBD1 matching over 9 bases. CDR1 and CDR2 (germline): MDHEN, SYDVKM. The CDR3 has 16 residues. Germline trimming cut 4 bases from V and 6 bases from J; bases unmatched to any gene: 13. The CDR3: CASSSYTGGSSAEQYF. The CDR3 nucleotides are TGTGCCAGCAGTTCGTATACAGGGGGCTCGTCCGCCGAGCAGTACTTC. Based on the CDR3 plus reference TRBV28 and TRBJ2-7, the full variable domain is DVKVTQSSRYLVKRTGEKVFLECVQDMDHENMFWYRQDPGLGLRLIYFSYDVKMKEKGDIPEGYSVSREKKERFSLILESASTNQTSMYLCASSSYTGGSSAEQYFGPGTRLTVT.

This chain uses TRBV13 with TRBJ1-2, with D perhaps matching TRBD1 (5 bases). Germline V gives CDR1 PRHDT, CDR2 FYEKMQ (reference sequence). V lost 3 bases and J lost 5, with 10 bases in between. This CDR3 contains 13 residues. The CDR3 DNA is TGTGCCAGCAGCTTTGGCAGGGATTATGGCTACACCTTC. Protein product: CASSFGRDYGYTF.

This clone was seen more than once but under ten times. This sequence joins TRBV4-2 and TRBJ2-7; 8 bases fit TRBD2. Losses at the gene ends were 4 bases for V and 3 bases for J; bases not matched to a gene: 8. CDR3 length: 15 amino acids. CDR1 and CDR2 from the germline V gene are LGHNA and YNFKEQ. The CDR3 protein is CASSRLTGTSYEQYF. CDR3 in DNA: TGTGCCAGCAGCCGCCTAACCGGGACTAGCTACGAGCAGTACTTC.

The V call is TRBV30, the J call TRBJ1-1; 8 bases are a match to TRBD1. The CDR3 extends over 18 amino acids. The junction had 18 bases not matched to a gene; V was cut back by 2 bases and J by 4 bases. Germline V gene lookup returns CDR1 GTSNPN and CDR2 SVGIG (reference sequence). The chain's CDR3 is CAWSNVGQGAKVGTEAFF. For the CDR3, the DNA is TGTGCCTGGAGTAACGTGGGGCAGGGGGCGAAGGTGGGCACTGAAGCTTTCTTT.

The genes are TRBV6-5 and TRBJ2-2; 7 nucleotides align to TRBD2. The CDR3 runs 15 residues. Trimming took 5 bases from V and 3 from J; bases not matched to a gene: 6. The germline V gene has CDR1 MNHEY and CDR2 SVGAGI. The CDR3: CASSRTSAYTGELFF. As DNA, the CDR3 is TGTGCCAGCAGTCGAACTAGCGCTTACACCGGGGAGCTGTTTTTT.

This clone occurred once. CDR3: CASSGHLLYNEQFF. CDR3 bases: TGTGCCAGCAGCGGCCATCTTCTCTACAATGAGCAGTTCTTC. V and J are TRBV7-2 and TRBJ2-1; D unresolved. Germline CDR1 reads SGHTA; CDR2 reads FQGNSA. The V end was cut by 5 bases, the J end by 3 bases, with 11 bases between. The CDR3 has 14 amino acids.

This clone was observed once. One junction end disagrees with the germline gene, perhaps due to a read error. V gene TRBV7-6 combines with J gene TRBJ1-1; the D is unclear. CDR1 and CDR2 from the germline V gene are SGHVS and FNYEAQ. This CDR3 spans 15 amino acids. CDR3 coding DNA: TGTGCCAGCAGCTTATTCTCTCCGGGGAACTCTGAAGCTTTCTTT. This translates into CASSLFSPGNSEAFF.

The chain couples TRBV4-1 to TRBJ1-3, with a weak D call TRBD1 (5 bases). Trimming shortened V by 4 bases and J by 1 base, and 11 bases separated the two germline ends. The CDR3 is made up of 15 amino acids. CDR1 and CDR2 from the germline V gene are MGHRA and YSYEKL. Written as DNA, the CDR3 is TGCGCCAGCAGCCGGGCGGGGCCTTCTGGAAACACCATATATTTT. This encodes CASSRAGPSGNTIYF.

This chain uses TRBV5-6 with TRBJ2-5; 10 nucleotides agree with TRBD2. This CDR3 spans 17 amino acids. The germline CDR1 and CDR2 sequences are SGHDT and YYEEEE. V was clipped by 4 bases and J by 5 bases; unmatched bases: 14. CDR3 residues: CASSRQGLAGDGETQYF. CDR3 sequence (DNA): TGTGCCAGCAGCAGACAGGGGCTAGCGGGGGATGGGGAGACCCAGTACTTC.

The J gene is TRBJ2-1, the V gene TRBV13, with D unresolved. This CDR3 spans 14 amino acids. Germline values: CDR1 PRHDT, CDR2 FYEKMQ (reference sequence). Trimming pared 3 bases from V and 0 bases from J, leaving 6 bases between. The CDR3 protein is CASSFLSSYNEQFF. CDR3 DNA sequence: TGTGCCAGCAGCTTCCTGAGCTCCTACAATGAGCAGTTCTTC. The full variable domain, in which reference TRBV13 and TRBJ2-1 provide the parts outside the CDR3, is AAGVIQSPRHLIKEKRETATLKCYPIPRHDTVYWYQQGPGQDPQFLISFYEKMQSDKGSIPDRFSAQQFSDYHSELNMSSLELGDSALYFCASSFLSSYNEQFFGPGTRLTVL.

The rearrangement uses TRBV30 and TRBJ2-2, with 8 positions matching TRBD1. This CDR3 contains 16 residues. The V gene's germline CDR1 is GTSNPN and CDR2 SVGIG (reference sequence). The ends lost 2 bases at V and 4 bases at J; junction bases unmatched: 9. The CDR3 spells CAWSPQTGVFTGELFF. The CDR3 coding sequence is TGTGCCTGGAGTCCTCAGACAGGGGTATTCACCGGGGAGCTGTTTTTT.

The genes are TRBV7-3 and TRBJ2-2; 7 bases agree with TRBD1. Losses at the gene ends were 4 bases for V and 11 bases for J; bases not matched to a gene: 13. The CDR3 spans 15 residues. The germline CDR1 and CDR2 sequences are SGHTA and FQGTGA. The CDR3 region has the DNA TGTGCCAGCAGCTCTTCTGGGACAGTTGGATCAGAGCTGTTTTTT. Amino acid sequence: CASSSSGTVGSELFF.